The rows below give T cell receptor beta chains drawn from one sample of a study of tumor-infiltrating lymphocytes in oesophageal squamous cell carcinoma. TCRdb called the PCR reads again in MiXCR, with one record for every CDR3 protein. The sample holds some 9,900 distinct CDR3 sequences, approximately 59% seen once. Sequenced: esophageal tumor tissue. Receptor source: a female donor with esophageal squamous cell carcinoma. Both conserved end residues are part of each CDR3. Each record gives: V gene, CDR3 length, clone size, D gene, J gene, CDR3 protein, CDR3 DNA. A D gene is named only where the DNA matches it firmly. Some rows mark clone size as missing; the rest say once, few, many or name a class of expanded clone.

v_gene: TRBV6-1; len: 13; abundance: medium-sized; d_gene: TRBD2; j_gene: TRBJ2-1; CDR3aa: CASSGGADNEQFF; CDR3nt: TGTGCCAGCTCCGGGGGGGCCGATAATGAGCAGTTCTTC
v_gene: TRBV20-1; len: 15; abundance: .; d_gene: .; j_gene: TRBJ1-5; CDR3aa: CSARETAWSNQPQHF; CDR3nt: TGCAGTGCTAGAGAGACAGCCTGGAGCAATCAGCCCCAGCATTTT
v_gene: TRBV19; len: 13; abundance: .; d_gene: .; j_gene: TRBJ2-4; CDR3aa: CATRQVDNSPLHF; CDR3nt: TGTGCCACACGACAGGTGGATAATTCACCCCTCCACTTC
v_gene: TRBV7-2; len: 14; abundance: .; d_gene: TRBD2; j_gene: TRBJ2-7; CDR3aa: CASSHTSGISEQYF; CDR3nt: TGTGCCAGCAGCCATACTAGCGGGATATCCGAGCAGTACTTC
v_gene: TRBV7-2; len: 14; abundance: .; d_gene: .; j_gene: TRBJ2-2; CDR3aa: CASSWTVNTGELFF; CDR3nt: TGTGCCAGCAGCTGGACGGTTAACACCGGGGAGCTGTTTTTT
v_gene: TRBV7-8; len: 14; abundance: .; d_gene: .; j_gene: TRBJ2-5; CDR3aa: CASSLARGQETQYF; CDR3nt: TGTGCCAGCAGCTTAGCTAGGGGGCAAGAGACCCAGTACTTC
v_gene: TRBV10-1; len: 13; abundance: .; d_gene: .; j_gene: TRBJ2-7; CDR3aa: CASSDKGSYEQYF; CDR3nt: TGCGCCAGCAGTGACAAGGGATCCTACGAGCAGTACTTC
v_gene: TRBV7-9; len: 14; abundance: .; d_gene: TRBD1; j_gene: TRBJ2-5; CDR3aa: CASSLAGTDETQYF; CDR3nt: TGTGCCAGCAGCTTAGCCGGGACAGACGAGACCCAGTACTTC
v_gene: TRBV6-1; len: 12; abundance: medium-sized; d_gene: .; j_gene: TRBJ1-1; CDR3aa: CASTTGPPVSFF; CDR3nt: TGTGCCAGCACGACAGGTCCGCCTGTGTCTTTCTTT
v_gene: TRBV7-8; len: 13; abundance: .; d_gene: .; j_gene: TRBJ2-5; CDR3aa: CASSSQEGLEQYF; CDR3nt: TGTGCCAGCAGCTCCCAGGAGGGTTTGGAGCAGTACTTC
v_gene: TRBV7-6; len: 14; abundance: .; d_gene: TRBD2; j_gene: TRBJ2-1; CDR3aa: CASSSRGNYNEQFF; CDR3nt: TGTGCCAGCAGCTCGCGGGGGAACTACAATGAGCAGTTCTTC
v_gene: TRBV5-5; len: 15; abundance: .; d_gene: .; j_gene: TRBJ1-5; CDR3aa: CASSLWGEGNQPQHF; CDR3nt: TGTGCCAGCAGCTTGTGGGGAGAGGGGAATCAGCCCCAGCATTTT
v_gene: TRBV6-1; len: 12; abundance: once; d_gene: TRBD1; j_gene: TRBJ2-1; CDR3aa: CASSSQGDEQFF; CDR3nt: TGTGCCAGCAGTTCCCAGGGGGACGAGCAGTTCTTC
v_gene: TRBV11-2; len: 14; abundance: .; d_gene: .; j_gene: TRBJ1-4; CDR3aa: CASSFGTRNEKLFF; CDR3nt: TGTGCCAGCAGCTTCGGGACAAGGAATGAAAAACTGTTTTTT
v_gene: TRBV19; len: 15; abundance: .; d_gene: .; j_gene: TRBJ1-5; CDR3aa: CASSTGQHSNQPQHF; CDR3nt: TGTGCCAGTAGCACTGGACAGCATAGCAATCAGCCCCAGCATTTT
v_gene: TRBV7-6; len: 13; abundance: .; d_gene: .; j_gene: TRBJ2-5; CDR3aa: CASSLSGEETQYF; CDR3nt: TGTGCTAGCAGCTTATCAGGGGAAGAGACCCAGTACTTC
v_gene: TRBV19; len: 14; abundance: once; d_gene: .; j_gene: TRBJ1-1; CDR3aa: CASSIGGRPNEAFF; CDR3nt: TGTGCCAGTAGTATAGGGGGACGGCCCAATGAAGCTTTCTTT
v_gene: TRBV6-1; len: 11; abundance: many; d_gene: .; j_gene: TRBJ2-4; CDR3aa: CASTAKNIQYF; CDR3nt: TGTGCCAGCACCGCCAAAAACATTCAGTACTTC